The clone carrying this T cell receptor beta chain was picked up a small number of times. Its antigen is undetermined. This table comes from immunoSEQ multiplex PCR, and its TCRdb copy is limited to in-frame clones, with some not included. Of around 370,000 clones in the sample, roughly 94% are singletons; the top ten hold 3% to 5%. This entry is derived from a study of Ad26.COV2.S vaccination and SARS-CoV-2 variants. CDR3 length: 13 residues. Trimming pared 5 bases from V and 2 bases from J, leaving 9 bases between. The V gene's germline CDR1 is SNHLY and CDR2 FYNNEI. Study findings and constraints: Among vaccine recipients, spike-specific TCR breadth exceeded that of placebo recipients. Vaccine and placebo groups showed comparable non-spike TCR breadth. Reported findings describe substantial breadth in spike-specific CD8+ and CD4+ T cell responses following vaccination. Analyses of TCR breadth and depth may have underestimated total T cell responses.

The receptor comes from a human donor who had recovered from COVID-19. The sequenced sample was peripheral blood, obtained after recovery from COVID-19. The V call is TRBV2, the J call TRBJ1-2; D perhaps matches TRBD1 (5 bases). The CDR3 DNA reads TGTGCCAGCAGTACCCCAGGGAACTATGGCTACACCTTC. Translation gives CASSTPGNYGYTF.